This TCR beta chain is from a study of Ad26.COV2.S vaccination and SARS-CoV-2 variants. Overall study results and limits: Vaccine recipients surpassed placebo recipients in spike-specific TCR breadth. Recipients of vaccine and of placebo showed similar breadth of their non-spike TCR repertoires. Possibly, TCR breadth and depth analyses underestimated total T cell responses.

Germline-derived CDR1 and CDR2 are LGHNA and YNFKEQ. The length of the CDR3 is 16 residues. J was trimmed by 7 bases and V by 4 bases; bases with no gene match: 10. The method was immunoSEQ multiplex PCR; TCRdb's version includes in-frame clones alone and lacks a portion of them. The profile shows under 95,000 clones, 82% of them singletons. About this clone itself: Its matching antigen is unknown.

Sequenced material: peripheral blood, taken after recovery from COVID-19. The source of this sequence is a human donor who had recovered from COVID-19. The genes are TRBV4-2 and TRBJ2-1; TRBD2 matches 10 bases. CDR3 sequence reads: CASSPRSGRAGNEQFF. Written as DNA, the CDR3 is TGTGCCAGCAGCCCTCGAAGCGGGAGGGCAGGAAATGAGCAGTTCTTC.